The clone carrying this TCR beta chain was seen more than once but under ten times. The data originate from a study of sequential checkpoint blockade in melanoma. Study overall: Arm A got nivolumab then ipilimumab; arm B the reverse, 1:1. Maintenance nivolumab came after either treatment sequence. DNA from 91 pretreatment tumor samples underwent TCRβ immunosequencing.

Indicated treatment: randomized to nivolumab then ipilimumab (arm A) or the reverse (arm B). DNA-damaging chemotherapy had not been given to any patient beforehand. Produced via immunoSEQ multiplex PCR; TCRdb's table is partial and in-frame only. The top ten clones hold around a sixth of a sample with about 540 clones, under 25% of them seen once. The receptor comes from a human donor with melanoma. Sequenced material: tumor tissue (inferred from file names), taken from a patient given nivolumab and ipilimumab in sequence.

The CDR3 bases are TGTGCCACCACCGTCTGGGGGAACACTGAAGCTTTCTTT. Translation: CATTVWGNTEAFF. The rearrangement joins TRBV6-8 to TRBJ1-1; D remains ambiguous. Germline V gene lookup returns CDR1 MNHGY and CDR2 SAAAGT. CDR3 length: 13 amino acids. V was pared by 10 bases and J by 1 base, with 13 bases between.